This T cell receptor beta chain emerged from a study of CD8+ T cells in alopecia areata. Following RNA extraction, reverse transcription yielded cDNA that acted as the sequencing template. TCRdb's copy holds only in-frame clones and misses some; the assay was immunoSEQ multiplex PCR. Of roughly 100,000 clones listed, roughly two thirds are singletons. Indicated treatment: oral pan-JAK inhibitor, 5-10 mg twice daily. CDR3 length: 10 residues. The V end was cut by 8 bases, the J end by 5 bases, with 10 bases between. CDR1 DFQATT and CDR2 SNEGSKA come from the germline V gene (reference sequence). The TCR sequence derives from a human donor with alopecia areata. Specimen: CD8+ T cells sorted from blood, collected at week 4, from a patient treated with tofacitinib. The rearrangement uses TRBV20-1 and TRBJ2-7; D may be TRBD1 or TRBD2 (5 bases each). CDR3 loop: CSLGPDEQYF. For the CDR3, the DNA is TGCAGTCTGGGACCGGACGAGCAGTACTTC.